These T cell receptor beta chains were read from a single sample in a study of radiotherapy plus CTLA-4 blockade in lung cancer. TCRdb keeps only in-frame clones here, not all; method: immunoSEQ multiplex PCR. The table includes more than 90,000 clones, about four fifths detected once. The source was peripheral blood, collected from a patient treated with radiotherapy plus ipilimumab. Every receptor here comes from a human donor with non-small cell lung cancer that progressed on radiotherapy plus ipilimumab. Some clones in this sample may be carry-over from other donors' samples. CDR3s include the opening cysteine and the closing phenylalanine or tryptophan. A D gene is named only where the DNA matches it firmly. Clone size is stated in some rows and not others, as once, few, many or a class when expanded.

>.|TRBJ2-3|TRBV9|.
TGTGCCAGCAGCGAACCGCATCATAGCACAGATACGCAGTATTTT
CASSEPHHSTDTQYF
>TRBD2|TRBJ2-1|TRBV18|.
TGTGCCAGCTCACCACCGGGACTAGCGGGGGGCAATGAGCAGTTCTTC
CASSPPGLAGGNEQFF
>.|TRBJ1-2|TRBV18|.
TGTGCCAGCTCACCACTTTCTTCGGATGACTATGGCTACACCTTC
CASSPLSSDDYGYTF
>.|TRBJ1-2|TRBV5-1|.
TGCGCCAGCAGCTCCCTTTTGTTAGGGACCAACGGCTACACCTTC
CASSSLLLGTNGYTF
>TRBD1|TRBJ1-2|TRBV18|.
TGTGCCAGCTCACCAGGGACAGGGAATGGCTACACCTTC
CASSPGTGNGYTF
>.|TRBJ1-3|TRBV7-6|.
TGTGCCAGCAGCTTCAGTGGAAACACCATATATTTT
CASSFSGNTIYF
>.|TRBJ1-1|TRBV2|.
TGTGCCAGCAGACAGATGAACACTGAAGCTTTCTTT
CASRQMNTEAFF
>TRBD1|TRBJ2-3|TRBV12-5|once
TGTGCTAGTGGTTCGGATGACAGGGGGGATACGCAGTATTTT
CASGSDDRGDTQYF
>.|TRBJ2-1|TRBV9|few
TGTGCCAGCAGCCGCCTCGGGGGCACCAGGCCTAGGAATGAGCAGTTCTTC
CASSRLGGTRPRNEQFF
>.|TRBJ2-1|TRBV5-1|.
TGCGCCAGCAGCCCGAGGACCACCAATGAGCAGTTCTTC
CASSPRTTNEQFF
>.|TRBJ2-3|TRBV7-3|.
TGTGCCAGCAGCTTACCAGGTTTCGGCACAGATACGCAGTATTTT
CASSLPGFGTDTQYF
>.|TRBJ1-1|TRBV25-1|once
TGTGCCAGCAGTGGACCTTTGCCCTCGAACACTGAAGCTTTCTTT
CASSGPLPSNTEAFF
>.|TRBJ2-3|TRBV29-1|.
TGCAGCGTTGTAGGACCGAGGGAGGCCACAGATACGCAGTATTTT
CSVVGPREATDTQYF
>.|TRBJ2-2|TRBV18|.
TGTGCCAGCTCACTTTCGGTCGGATGGGGGAGCACCGGGGAGCTGTTTTTT
CASSLSVGWGSTGELFF
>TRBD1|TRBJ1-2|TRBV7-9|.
TGTGCCAGCAGCCCTAGGACAGGGGAGGATGGCTACACCTTC
CASSPRTGEDGYTF
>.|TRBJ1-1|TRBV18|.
TGTGCCAGCTCACCACCGGGGGGGGACGAAGCTTTCTTT
CASSPPGGDEAFF
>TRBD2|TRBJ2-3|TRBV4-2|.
TGTGCCAGCAGCCTTTTCCGGGGGGGCAGCACAGATACGCAGTATTTT
CASSLFRGGSTDTQYF
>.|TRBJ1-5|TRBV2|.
TGTGCCAGTGCGACGGAGGGGGTCTATCAGCCCCAGCATTTT
CASATEGVYQPQHF
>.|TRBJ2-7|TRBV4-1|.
TGCGCCAGCAGCCAAGGGGGGGCGGAATACGAGCAGTACTTC
CASSQGGAEYEQYF
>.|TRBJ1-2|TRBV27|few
TGTGCCAGCAGTTCCGACGCTCGCAGAGATGGCTACACCTTC
CASSSDARRDGYTF
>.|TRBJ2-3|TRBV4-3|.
TGCGCCAGCAGCGACGGGAGGGGGCGAGAAGATACGCAGTATTTT
CASSDGRGREDTQYF
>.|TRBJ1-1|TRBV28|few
TGTGCCAGCAGCCCCCCGGGGGAGGGCACTGAAGCTTTCTTT
CASSPPGEGTEAFF
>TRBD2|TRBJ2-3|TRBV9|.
TGTGCCAGCAGCGTACGCAGCGGGGGGGCCGGGGCAGATACGCAGTATTTT
CASSVRSGGAGADTQYF
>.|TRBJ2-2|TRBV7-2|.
TGTGCCAGCAGCGCCCAAGGGGGACTCACCGGGGAGCTGTTTTTT
CASSAQGGLTGELFF
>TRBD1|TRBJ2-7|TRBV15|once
TGTGCCACCAGCAGCCGACAGGGGGGTCTTCGTGAGCAGTACTTC
CATSSRQGGLREQYF
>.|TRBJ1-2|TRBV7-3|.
TGTGCCAGCAGCCTCGGAAGGGCCGAACTATATGGCTACACCTTC
CASSLGRAELYGYTF
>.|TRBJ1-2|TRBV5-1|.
TGCGCCAGCAGCTGGGAGGGGAGGAACTATGGCTACACCTTC
CASSWEGRNYGYTF
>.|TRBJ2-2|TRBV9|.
TGTGCCAGCGGCCGCGGGAACACCGGGGAGCTGTTTTTT
CASGRGNTGELFF
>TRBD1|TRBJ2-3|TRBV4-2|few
TGTGCCAGCAGCCAAGATTTGCAGGGGGCGCCAGATACGCAGTATTTT
CASSQDLQGAPDTQYF